The rows below give T cell receptor beta chains drawn from one sample of a study of response to subunit inactivated influenza vaccine. TCRdb independently ran MiXCR on the RT-PCR reads; one entry per CDR3 protein. The profile shows about 570,000 distinct CDR3 sequences, around 11% of them singletons. These data also formed part of another study, on T cells expressing NK-cell markers.

The specimen comprised PBMCs from blood, sampled on the day of vaccination. Receptors originate from a man in his fifties who received an inactivated influenza vaccine. Both conserved end residues are part of each CDR3. A D gene is named only where the DNA matches it firmly. The size field is filled for only some rows; it gives once, few, many or a size class.

CASSTKSGRGGYEQYF	TGTGCCAGCAGCACTAAAAGCGGGAGGGGTGGATACGAGCAGTACTTC	.	16	TRBV7-2	TRBD2	TRBJ2-7
CASSLDTGTATMNTEAFF	TGTGCCAGCAGCTTAGATACCGGGACAGCCACGATGAACACTGAAGCTTTCTTT	few	18	TRBV11-2	TRBD1	TRBJ1-1
CASSKGGSEETQYF	TGTGCCAGCAGCAAAGGGGGGAGTGAAGAGACCCAGTACTTC	few	14	TRBV7-3	.	TRBJ2-5
CSVEDGTGGEQYF	TGCAGCGTGGAGGACGGAACAGGGGGCGAGCAGTACTTC	few	13	TRBV29-1	TRBD1	TRBJ2-7
CSARTRTDPNYNSPLHF	TGCAGTGCTCGCACTCGGACAGACCCGAACTATAATTCACCCCTCCACTTT	few	17	TRBV20-1	.	TRBJ1-6
CSAREGKEETQYF	TGCAGTGCTAGAGAAGGGAAGGAGGAGACCCAGTACTTC	.	13	TRBV20-1	.	TRBJ2-5
CASERGYLGPYGYTF	TGTGCCAGCGAACGGGGGTATCTGGGTCCCTATGGCTACACCTTC	few	15	TRBV6-1	.	TRBJ1-2
CASRPRTLATNEKLFF	TGTGCCAGCAGGCCGCGCACATTAGCAACTAATGAAAAACTGTTTTTT	.	16	TRBV28	.	TRBJ1-4
CASSYFPGTANSPLHF	TGTGCCAGCAGTTACTTTCCCGGGACAGCGAATTCACCCCTCCACTTT	few	16	TRBV6-5	TRBD1	TRBJ1-6
CASSKVWGHEQFF	TGTGCCAGCAGCAAAGTTTGGGGGCACGAGCAGTTCTTC	few	13	TRBV21-1	.	TRBJ2-1
CASSFTDSSTDTQYF	TGTGCCAGCAGTTTTACCGACAGTAGCACAGATACGCAGTATTTT	many	15	TRBV12-3/TRBV12-4	.	TRBJ2-3
CSARALAGDQYF	TGCAGTGCTAGAGCACTGGCGGGGGATCAGTACTTC	few	12	TRBV20-1	TRBD2	TRBJ2-7
CASSSNRAYEQYF	TGTGCCAGCAGCTCCAACAGGGCCTACGAGCAGTACTTC	few	13	TRBV7-6	.	TRBJ2-7
CASSQELGTYGKSGELFF	TGCGCCAGCAGCCAAGAACTAGGGACATATGGAAAGTCCGGGGAGCTGTTTTTT	.	18	TRBV4-3	.	TRBJ2-2
CSAHSGSGLTQYF	TGCAGTGCTCATTCGGGTAGCGGGCTTACGCAGTATTTT	few	13	TRBV20-1	TRBD2	TRBJ2-3
CSARMGQGVKNEQFF	TGCAGTGCTAGAATGGGACAGGGCGTAAAGAATGAGCAGTTCTTC	.	15	TRBV20-1	TRBD1	TRBJ2-1
CASSFLAGRETQYF	TGTGCCAGCAGTTTTCTAGCGGGGAGGGAGACCCAGTACTTC	many	14	TRBV28	TRBD2	TRBJ2-5
CASSLLPQGVLLSYEQYF	TGTGCCAGCAGCCTATTACCCCAGGGGGTCCTCCTCTCCTACGAGCAGTACTTC	.	18	TRBV11-1	TRBD1	TRBJ2-7
CSATGTSGRDEQFF	TGCAGTGCTACCGGGACTAGCGGGAGGGATGAGCAGTTCTTC	many	14	TRBV20-1	TRBD2	TRBJ2-1
CASSVDVSQETQYF	TGTGCCAGCAGCGTAGACGTTAGCCAAGAGACCCAGTACTTC	.	14	TRBV9	.	TRBJ2-5
CASSYSAGTSGNEKFF	TGTGCCAGCAGTTACTCCGCCGGGACTAGCGGGAATGAGAAGTTCTTC	.	16	TRBV6-5	TRBD2	TRBJ2-1
CASSLTMRREVRTGELFF	TGTGCCAGCAGCTTAACTATGAGGCGGGAGGTTAGGACCGGGGAGCTGTTTTTT	.	18	TRBV11-2	TRBD2	TRBJ2-2
CASSYAQGGTPTF	TGTGCCAGCAGTTACGCTCAAGGGGGGACCCCAACTTTT	few	13	TRBV6-5	.	TRBJ1-4
CASSGGQGSSYEQYF	TGTGCCAGCAGCGGAGGACAGGGAAGCTCCTACGAGCAGTACTTC	few	15	TRBV7-9	TRBD1	TRBJ2-7
CAWSAGTGINEQFF	TGTGCCTGGAGTGCCGGGACAGGGATCAATGAGCAGTTCTTC	few	14	TRBV30	TRBD1	TRBJ2-1
CASSEVLSGANVLTF	TGTGCCAGCAGTGAAGTCCTCTCTGGGGCCAACGTCCTGACTTTC	.	15	TRBV2	.	TRBJ2-6
CASSDQYGYTF	TGTGCCAGCAGTGACCAGTATGGCTACACCTTC	.	11	TRBV6-6	.	TRBJ1-2
CASSWKSSSYEQYF	TGCGCCAGCAGCTGGAAATCAAGCTCCTACGAGCAGTACTTC	.	14	TRBV5-1	.	TRBJ2-7
CASSLDGLAGVGELFF	TGTGCCAGCAGTCTTGACGGACTAGCGGGAGTGGGGGAGCTGTTTTTT	.	16	TRBV5-4	TRBD2	TRBJ2-2